The source of this T cell receptor (beta chain) is a study of blood T cell repertoires in COVID-19. Across the study: COVID-19 samples from acute and convalescent phases originated in the United States, Italy and Spain. T cells, B-cell-depleted T cells, or PBMCs supplied cDNA or gDNA.

Patients of the Seattle cohort, enrolled during active infection, were followed longitudinally. With 3 bases clipped from V and 5 bases from J, the junction kept 9 bases outside the gene matches. CDR3 length: 15 residues. Germline lookup yields CDR1 SGHVS and CDR2 FQNEAQ. The repertoire was sequenced with immunoSEQ multiplex PCR; TCRdb's copy has only in-frame clones and lacks some. The repertoire consists of roughly 500,000 clones, with roughly nine tenths occurring once and the leading ten covering about 1%. Sample: peripheral blood. The sequence derives from a man aged 18 to 35 with COVID-19, enrolled during active disease. V and J are TRBV7-8 and TRBJ2-7, with TRBD1 matching 8 bases. The CDR3 nucleotides read TGTGCCAGCAGCTTCTCCGGGACAGGCCCCAACGAGCAGTACTTC. Translated, it gives CASSFSGTGPNEQYF.